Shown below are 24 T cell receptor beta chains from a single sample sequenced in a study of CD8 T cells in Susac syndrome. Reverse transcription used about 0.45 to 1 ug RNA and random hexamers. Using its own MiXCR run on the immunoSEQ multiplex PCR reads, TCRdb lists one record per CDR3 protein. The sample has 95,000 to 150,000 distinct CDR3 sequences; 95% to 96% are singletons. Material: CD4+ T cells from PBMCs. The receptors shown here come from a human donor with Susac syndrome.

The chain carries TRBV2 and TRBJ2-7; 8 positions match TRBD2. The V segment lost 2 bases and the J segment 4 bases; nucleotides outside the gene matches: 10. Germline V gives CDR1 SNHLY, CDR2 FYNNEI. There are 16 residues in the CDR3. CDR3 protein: CASSELASSGHYEQYF. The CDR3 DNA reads TGTGCCAGCAGTGAACTCGCGTCTAGCGGGCATTACGAGCAGTACTTC.

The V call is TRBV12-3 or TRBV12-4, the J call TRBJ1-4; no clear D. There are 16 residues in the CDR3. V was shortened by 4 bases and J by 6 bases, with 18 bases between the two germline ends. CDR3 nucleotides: TGTGCCAGCAGTTCCTCGCTCCAGACCGGGGATGAAAAACTGTTTTTT. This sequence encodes CASSSSLQTGDEKLFF.

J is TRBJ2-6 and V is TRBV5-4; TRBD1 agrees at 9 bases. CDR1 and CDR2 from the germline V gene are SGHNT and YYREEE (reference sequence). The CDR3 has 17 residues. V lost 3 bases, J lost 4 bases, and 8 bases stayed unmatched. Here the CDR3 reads CASSSPGQGSGANVLTF. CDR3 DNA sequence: TGTGCCAGCAGCTCCCCGGGACAGGGTTCCGGGGCCAACGTCCTGACTTTC. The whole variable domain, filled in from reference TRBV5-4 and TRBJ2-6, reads ETGVTQSPTHLIKTRGQQVTLRCSSQSGHNTVSWYQQALGQGPQFIFQYYREEENGRGNFPPRFSGLQFPNYSSELNVNALELDDSALYLCASSSPGQGSGANVLTFGAGSRLTVL.

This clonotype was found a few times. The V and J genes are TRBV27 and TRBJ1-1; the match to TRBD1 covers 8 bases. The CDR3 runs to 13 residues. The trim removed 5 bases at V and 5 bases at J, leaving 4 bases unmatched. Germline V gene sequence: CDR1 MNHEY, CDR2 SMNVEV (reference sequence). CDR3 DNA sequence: TGTGCCAGCAGTCTACAGGGGGGTACTGAAGCTTTCTTT. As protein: CASSLQGGTEAFF.

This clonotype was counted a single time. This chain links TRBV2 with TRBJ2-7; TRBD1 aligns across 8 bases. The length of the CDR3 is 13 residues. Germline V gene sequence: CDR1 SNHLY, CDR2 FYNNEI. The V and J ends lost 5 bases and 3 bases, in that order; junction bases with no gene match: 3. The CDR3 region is CASSPRGHYEQYF. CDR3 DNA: TGTGCCAGCAGTCCCAGGGGGCACTACGAGCAGTACTTC.

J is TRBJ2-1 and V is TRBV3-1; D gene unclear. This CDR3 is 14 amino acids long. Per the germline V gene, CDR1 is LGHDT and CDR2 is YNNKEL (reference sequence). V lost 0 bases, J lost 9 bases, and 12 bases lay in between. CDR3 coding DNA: TGTGCCAGCAGCCAAGATCTTGGCGGTGTTGAGCAGTTCTTC. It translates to CASSQDLGGVEQFF.

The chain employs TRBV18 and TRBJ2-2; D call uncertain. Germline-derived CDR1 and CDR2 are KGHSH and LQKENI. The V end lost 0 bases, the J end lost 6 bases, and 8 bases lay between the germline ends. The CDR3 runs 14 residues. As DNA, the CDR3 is TGTGCCAGCTCACCACCAAACCGGGCCGGGGAGCTGTTTTTT. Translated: CASSPPNRAGELFF.

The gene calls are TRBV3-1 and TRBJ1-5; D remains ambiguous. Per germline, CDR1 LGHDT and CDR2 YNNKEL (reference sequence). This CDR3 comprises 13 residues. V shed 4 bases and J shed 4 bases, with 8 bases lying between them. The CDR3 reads CASSRLLNQPQHF. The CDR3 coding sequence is TGTGCCAGCAGCCGTTTGTTGAATCAGCCCCAGCATTTT.

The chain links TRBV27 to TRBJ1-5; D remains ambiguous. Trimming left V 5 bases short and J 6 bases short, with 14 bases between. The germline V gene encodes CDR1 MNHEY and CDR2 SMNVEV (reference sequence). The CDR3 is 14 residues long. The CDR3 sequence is CASSQARVTQPQHF. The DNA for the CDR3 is TGTGCCAGCAGTCAAGCAAGGGTCACTCAGCCCCAGCATTTT.

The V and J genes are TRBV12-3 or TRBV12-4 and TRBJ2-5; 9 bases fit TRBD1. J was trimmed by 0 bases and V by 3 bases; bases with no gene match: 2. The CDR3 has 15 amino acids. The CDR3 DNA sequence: TGTGCCAGCAGTTTGAGGACAGGGGACCAAGAGACCCAGTACTTC. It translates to CASSLRTGDQETQYF.

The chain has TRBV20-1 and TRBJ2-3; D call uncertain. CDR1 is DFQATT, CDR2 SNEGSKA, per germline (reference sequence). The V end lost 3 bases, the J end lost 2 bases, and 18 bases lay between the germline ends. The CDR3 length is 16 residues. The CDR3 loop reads CSASLPETKYTDTQYF. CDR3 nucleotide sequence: TGCAGTGCTAGTTTACCGGAGACCAAATACACAGATACGCAGTATTTT.

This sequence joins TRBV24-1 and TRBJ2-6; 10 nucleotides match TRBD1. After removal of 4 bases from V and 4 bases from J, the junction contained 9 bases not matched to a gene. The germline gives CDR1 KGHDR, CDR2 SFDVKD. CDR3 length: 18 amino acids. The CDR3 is CATSERDRGLVGANVLTF. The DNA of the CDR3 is TGTGCCACCAGTGAGCGCGACAGGGGGCTCGTCGGGGCCAACGTCCTGACTTTC.

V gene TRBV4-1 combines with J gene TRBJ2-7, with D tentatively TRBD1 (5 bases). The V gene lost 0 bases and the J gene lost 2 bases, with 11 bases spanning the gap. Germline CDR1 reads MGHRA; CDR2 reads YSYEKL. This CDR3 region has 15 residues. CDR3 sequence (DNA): TGCGCCAGCAGCCAAGAACCCAGGGCAACCTACGAGCAGTACTTC. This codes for CASSQEPRATYEQYF.

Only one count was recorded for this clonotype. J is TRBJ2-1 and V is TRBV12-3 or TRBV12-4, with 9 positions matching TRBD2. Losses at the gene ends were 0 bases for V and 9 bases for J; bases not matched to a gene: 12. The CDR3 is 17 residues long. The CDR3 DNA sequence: TGTGCCAGCAGTTTAGCCCCCGGGACTAGCCGCGCCCGTGAGCAGTTCTTC. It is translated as CASSLAPGTSRAREQFF.

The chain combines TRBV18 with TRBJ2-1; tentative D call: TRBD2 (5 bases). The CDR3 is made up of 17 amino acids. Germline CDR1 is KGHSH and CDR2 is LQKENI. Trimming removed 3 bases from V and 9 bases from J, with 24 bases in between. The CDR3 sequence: CASSPNTGVLLVGEQFF. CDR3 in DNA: TGTGCCAGCTCACCTAATACCGGGGTCCTTCTGGTAGGTGAGCAGTTCTTC.

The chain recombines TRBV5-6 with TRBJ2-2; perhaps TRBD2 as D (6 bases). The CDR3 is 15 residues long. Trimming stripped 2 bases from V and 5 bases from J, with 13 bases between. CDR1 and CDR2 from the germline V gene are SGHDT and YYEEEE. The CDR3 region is CASSFEPRGTGELFF. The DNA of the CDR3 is TGTGCCAGCAGCTTCGAGCCACGGGGGACCGGGGAGCTGTTTTTT.

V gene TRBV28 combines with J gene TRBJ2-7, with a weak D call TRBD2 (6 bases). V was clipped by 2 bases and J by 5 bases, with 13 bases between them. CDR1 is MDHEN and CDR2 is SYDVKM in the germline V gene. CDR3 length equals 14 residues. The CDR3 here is CASSLKTRGNEQYF. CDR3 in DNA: TGTGCCAGCAGTTTAAAGACTAGAGGAAACGAGCAGTACTTC.

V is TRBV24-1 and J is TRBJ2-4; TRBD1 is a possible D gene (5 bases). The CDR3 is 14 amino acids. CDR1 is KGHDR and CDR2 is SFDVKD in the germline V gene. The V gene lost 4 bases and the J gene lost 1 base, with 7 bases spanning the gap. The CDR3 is CATSEGRAKNIQYF. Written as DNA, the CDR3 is TGTGCCACCAGTGAGGGGCGCGCCAAAAACATTCAGTACTTC.

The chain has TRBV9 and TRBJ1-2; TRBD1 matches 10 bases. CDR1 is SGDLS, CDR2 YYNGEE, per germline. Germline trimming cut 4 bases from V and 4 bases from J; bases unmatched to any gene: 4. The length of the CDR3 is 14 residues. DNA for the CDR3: TGTGCCAGCAGCTACTGGACAGGGGGCTATGGCTACACCTTC. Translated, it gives CASSYWTGGYGYTF.

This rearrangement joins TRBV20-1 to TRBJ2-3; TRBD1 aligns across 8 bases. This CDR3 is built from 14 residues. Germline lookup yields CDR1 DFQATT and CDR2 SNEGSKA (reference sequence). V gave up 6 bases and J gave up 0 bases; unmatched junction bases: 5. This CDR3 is CSAPGTGSTDTQYF. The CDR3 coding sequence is TGCAGTGCCCCCGGGACAGGAAGCACAGATACGCAGTATTTT.

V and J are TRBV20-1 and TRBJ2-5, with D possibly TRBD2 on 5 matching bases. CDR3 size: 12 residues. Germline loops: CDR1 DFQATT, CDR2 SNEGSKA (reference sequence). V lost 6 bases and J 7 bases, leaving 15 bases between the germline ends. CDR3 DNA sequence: TGCAGTGCAACCGGACCCGAGGGGACCCAGTACTTC. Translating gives CSATGPEGTQYF.

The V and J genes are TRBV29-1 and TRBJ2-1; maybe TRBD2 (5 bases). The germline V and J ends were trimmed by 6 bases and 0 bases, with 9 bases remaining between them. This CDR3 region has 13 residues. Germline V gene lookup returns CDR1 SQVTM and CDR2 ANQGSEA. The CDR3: CSVATSSYNEQFF. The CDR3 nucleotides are TGCAGCGTGGCAACTAGCTCCTACAATGAGCAGTTCTTC.

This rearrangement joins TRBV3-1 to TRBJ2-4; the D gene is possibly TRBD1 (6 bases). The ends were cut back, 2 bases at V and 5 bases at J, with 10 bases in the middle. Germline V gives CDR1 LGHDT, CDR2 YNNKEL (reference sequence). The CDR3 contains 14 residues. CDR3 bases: TGTGCCAGCAGCCAACCAGGGGCCCAAAACATTCAGTACTTC. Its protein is CASSQPGAQNIQYF.

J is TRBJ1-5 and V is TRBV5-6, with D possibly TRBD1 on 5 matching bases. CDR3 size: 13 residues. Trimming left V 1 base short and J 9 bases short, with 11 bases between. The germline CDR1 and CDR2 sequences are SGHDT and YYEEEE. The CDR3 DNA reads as TGTGCCAGCAGCTTGCAGGGCTCAGGGCCCCAGCATTTT. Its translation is CASSLQGSGPQHF.